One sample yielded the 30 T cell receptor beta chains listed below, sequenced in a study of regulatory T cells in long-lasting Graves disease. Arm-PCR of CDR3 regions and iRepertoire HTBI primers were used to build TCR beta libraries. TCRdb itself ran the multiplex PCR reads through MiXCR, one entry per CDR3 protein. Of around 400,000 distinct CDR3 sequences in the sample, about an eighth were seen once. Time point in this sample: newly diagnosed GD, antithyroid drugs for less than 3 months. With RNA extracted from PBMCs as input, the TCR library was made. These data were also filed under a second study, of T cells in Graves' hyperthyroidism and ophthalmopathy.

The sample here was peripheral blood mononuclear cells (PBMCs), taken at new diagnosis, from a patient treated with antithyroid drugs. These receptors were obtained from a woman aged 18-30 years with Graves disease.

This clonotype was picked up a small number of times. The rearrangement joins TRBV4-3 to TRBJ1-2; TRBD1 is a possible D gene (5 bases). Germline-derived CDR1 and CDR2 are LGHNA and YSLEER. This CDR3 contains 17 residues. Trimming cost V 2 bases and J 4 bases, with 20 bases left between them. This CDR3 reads CASSQLVRGEVVYGYTF. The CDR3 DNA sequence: TGCGCCAGCAGCCAACTGGTGAGGGGCGAGGTCGTCTATGGCTACACCTTC.

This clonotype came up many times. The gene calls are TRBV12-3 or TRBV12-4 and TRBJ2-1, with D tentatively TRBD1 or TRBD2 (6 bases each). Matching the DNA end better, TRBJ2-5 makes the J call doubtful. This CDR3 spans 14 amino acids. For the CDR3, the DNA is TGTGCCAGCACCTACAGGGAGGTCGGTGAGACCCAGTACTTC. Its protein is CASTYREVGETQYF.

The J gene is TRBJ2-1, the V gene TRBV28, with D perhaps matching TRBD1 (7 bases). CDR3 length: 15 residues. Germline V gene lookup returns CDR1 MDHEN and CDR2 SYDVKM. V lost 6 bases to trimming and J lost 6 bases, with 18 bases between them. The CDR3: CASSPAGGLINEQFF. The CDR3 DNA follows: TGTGCCAGCAGCCCGGCAGGGGGACTGATCAATGAGCAGTTCTTC.

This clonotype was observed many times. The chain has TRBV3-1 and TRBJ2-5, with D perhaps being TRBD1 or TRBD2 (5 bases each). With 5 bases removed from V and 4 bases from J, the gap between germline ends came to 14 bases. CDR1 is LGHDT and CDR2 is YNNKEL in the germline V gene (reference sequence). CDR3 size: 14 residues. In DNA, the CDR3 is TGTGCCAGCAGCACGAGGGGTCCCGGAGAGACCCAGTACTTC. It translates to CASSTRGPGETQYF.

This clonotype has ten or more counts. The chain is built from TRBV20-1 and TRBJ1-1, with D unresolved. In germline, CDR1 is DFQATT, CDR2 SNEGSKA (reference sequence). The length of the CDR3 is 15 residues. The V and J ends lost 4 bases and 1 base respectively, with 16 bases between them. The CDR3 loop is CSATPFETWNTEAFF. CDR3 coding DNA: TGCAGTGCTACTCCGTTCGAGACTTGGAACACTGAAGCTTTCTTT.

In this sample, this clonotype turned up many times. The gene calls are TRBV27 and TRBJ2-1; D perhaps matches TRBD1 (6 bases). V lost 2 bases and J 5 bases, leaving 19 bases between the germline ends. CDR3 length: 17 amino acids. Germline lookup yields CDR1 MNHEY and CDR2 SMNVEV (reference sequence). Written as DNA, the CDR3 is TGTGCCAGCAGTTTACCCCTCACAGGGATTAGTCACAATGAGCAGTTCTTC. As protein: CASSLPLTGISHNEQFF.

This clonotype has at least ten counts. DNA of the CDR3: TGTGCCATCATGTATGGGACTAGCGGCGAGCAGTACTTC. Translating it yields CAIMYGTSGEQYF. The V call is TRBV10-3, the J call TRBJ2-7; 11 nucleotides agree with TRBD2. The germline gives CDR1 ENHRY, CDR2 SYGVKD. The CDR3 spans 13 residues. V lost 7 bases and J lost 6; bases outside the gene matches: 5.

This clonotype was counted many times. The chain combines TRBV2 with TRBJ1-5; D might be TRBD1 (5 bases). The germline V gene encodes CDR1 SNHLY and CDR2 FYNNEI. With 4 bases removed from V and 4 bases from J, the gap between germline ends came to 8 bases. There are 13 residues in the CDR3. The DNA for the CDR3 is TGTGCCAGCAGTGTCCGACAGAATCAGCCCCAGCATTTT. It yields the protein CASSVRQNQPQHF.

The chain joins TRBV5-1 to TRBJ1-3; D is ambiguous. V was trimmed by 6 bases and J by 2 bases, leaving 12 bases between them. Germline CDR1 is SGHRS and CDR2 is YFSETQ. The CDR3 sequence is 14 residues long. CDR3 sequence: CASKPSDPGNTIYF. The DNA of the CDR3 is TGCGCCAGCAAACCATCAGATCCTGGAAACACCATATATTTT.

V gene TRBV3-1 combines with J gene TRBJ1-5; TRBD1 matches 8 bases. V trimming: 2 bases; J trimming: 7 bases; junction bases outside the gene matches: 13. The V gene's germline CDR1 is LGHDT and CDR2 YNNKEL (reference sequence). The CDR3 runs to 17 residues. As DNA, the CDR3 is TGTGCCAGCAGCCAATTCCCGTCCAGGGGGCGCCCCCAGCCCCAGCATTTT. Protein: CASSQFPSRGRPQPQHF.

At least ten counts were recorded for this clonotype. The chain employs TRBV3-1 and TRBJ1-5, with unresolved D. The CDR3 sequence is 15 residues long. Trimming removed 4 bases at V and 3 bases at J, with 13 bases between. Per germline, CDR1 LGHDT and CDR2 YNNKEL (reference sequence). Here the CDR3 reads CASSPTVTPNQPQHF. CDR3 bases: TGTGCCAGCAGCCCCACCGTGACCCCCAATCAGCCCCAGCATTTT.

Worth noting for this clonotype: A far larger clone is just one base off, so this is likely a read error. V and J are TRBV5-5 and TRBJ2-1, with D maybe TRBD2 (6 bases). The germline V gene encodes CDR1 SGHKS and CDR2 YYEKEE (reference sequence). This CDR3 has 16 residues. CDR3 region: CASSLDLEGSYSEQFF. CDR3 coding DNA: TGTGCCAGCAGCTTAGATTTGGAGGGCTCCTACAGTGAGCAGTTCTTC.

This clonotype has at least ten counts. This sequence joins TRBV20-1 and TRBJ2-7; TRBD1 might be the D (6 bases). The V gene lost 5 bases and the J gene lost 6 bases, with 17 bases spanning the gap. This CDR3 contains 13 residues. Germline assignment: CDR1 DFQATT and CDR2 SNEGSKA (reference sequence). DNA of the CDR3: TGCAGTGCTTCCCGGACAGTATTCAGCGAGCAGTACTTC. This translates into CSASRTVFSEQYF.

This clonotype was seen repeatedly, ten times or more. The CDR3 bases are TGCGCCAGCAGCTTGTTCGGGGCTTCCTACAATGAGCAGTTCTTC. It is translated as CASSLFGASYNEQFF. The chain joins TRBV5-1 to TRBJ2-1; D possibly uses TRBD1 or TRBD2 (5 bases each). Germline CDR1 and CDR2: SGHRS and YFSETQ. V lost 1 base to trimming and J lost 1 base, with 9 bases between them. This CDR3 has 15 amino acids.

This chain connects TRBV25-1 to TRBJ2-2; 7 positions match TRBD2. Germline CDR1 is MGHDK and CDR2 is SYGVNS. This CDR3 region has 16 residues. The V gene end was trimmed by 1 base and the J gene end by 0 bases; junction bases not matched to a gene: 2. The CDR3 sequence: CASSEWGGANTGELFF. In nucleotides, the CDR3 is TGTGCCAGCAGTGAATGGGGGGGGGCGAACACCGGGGAGCTGTTTTTT.

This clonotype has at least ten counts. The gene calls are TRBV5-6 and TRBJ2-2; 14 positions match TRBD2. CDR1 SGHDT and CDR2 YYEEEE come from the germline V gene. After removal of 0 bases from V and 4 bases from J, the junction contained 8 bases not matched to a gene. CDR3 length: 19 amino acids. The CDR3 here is CASSLARGLAGGVTGELFF. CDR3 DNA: TGTGCCAGCAGCTTGGCCCGAGGACTAGCGGGAGGAGTCACCGGGGAGCTGTTTTTT. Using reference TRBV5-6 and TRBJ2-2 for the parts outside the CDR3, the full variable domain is DAGVTQSPTHLIKTRGQQVTLRCSPKSGHDTVSWYQQALGQGPQFIFQYYEEEERQRGNFPDRFSGHQFPNYSSELNVNALLLGDSALYLCASSLARGLAGGVTGELFFGEGSRLTVL.

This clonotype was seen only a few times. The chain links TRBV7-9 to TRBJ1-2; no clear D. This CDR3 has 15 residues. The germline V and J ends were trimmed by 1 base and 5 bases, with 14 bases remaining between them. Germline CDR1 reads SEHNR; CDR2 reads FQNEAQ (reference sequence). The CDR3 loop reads CASSLGPSSGYGYTF. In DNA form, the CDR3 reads TGTGCCAGCAGCTTAGGACCCTCAAGTGGGTATGGCTACACCTTC. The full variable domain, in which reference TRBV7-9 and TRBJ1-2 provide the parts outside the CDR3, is DTGVSQNPRHKITKRGQNVTFRCDPISEHNRLYWYRQTLGQGPEFLTYFQNEAQLEKSRLLSDRFSAERPKGSFSTLEIQRTEQGDSAMYLCASSLGPSSGYGYTFGSGTRLTVV.

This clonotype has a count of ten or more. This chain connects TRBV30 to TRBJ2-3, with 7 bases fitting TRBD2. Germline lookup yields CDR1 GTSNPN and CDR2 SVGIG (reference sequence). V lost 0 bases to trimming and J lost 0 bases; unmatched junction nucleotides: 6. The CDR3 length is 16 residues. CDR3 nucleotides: TGTGCCTGGAGTGTACAATTGGGAGGGAGCACAGATACGCAGTATTTT. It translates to CAWSVQLGGSTDTQYF.

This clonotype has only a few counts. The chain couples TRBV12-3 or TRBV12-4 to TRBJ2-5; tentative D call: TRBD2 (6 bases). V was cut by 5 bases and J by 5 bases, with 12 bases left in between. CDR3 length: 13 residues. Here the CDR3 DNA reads TGTGCCAGCAGTCGACTAGTCCTGGAGACCCAGTACTTC. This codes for CASSRLVLETQYF.

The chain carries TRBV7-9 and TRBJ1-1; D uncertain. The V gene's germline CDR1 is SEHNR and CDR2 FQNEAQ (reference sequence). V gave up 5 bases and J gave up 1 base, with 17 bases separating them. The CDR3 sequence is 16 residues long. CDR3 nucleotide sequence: TGTGCCAGCAGCCCGCGTGTGGGTAGGCAGAACACTGAAGCTTTCTTT. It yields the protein CASSPRVGRQNTEAFF.

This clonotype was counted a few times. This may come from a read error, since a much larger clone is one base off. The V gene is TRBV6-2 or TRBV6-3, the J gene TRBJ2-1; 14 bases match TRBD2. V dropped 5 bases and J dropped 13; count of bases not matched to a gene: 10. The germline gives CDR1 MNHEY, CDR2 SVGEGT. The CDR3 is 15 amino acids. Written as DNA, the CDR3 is TGTGCCAGCAGTGAGACTAGCGGGGGGGTAGAGACCCAGTTCTTC. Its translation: CASSETSGGVETQFF.

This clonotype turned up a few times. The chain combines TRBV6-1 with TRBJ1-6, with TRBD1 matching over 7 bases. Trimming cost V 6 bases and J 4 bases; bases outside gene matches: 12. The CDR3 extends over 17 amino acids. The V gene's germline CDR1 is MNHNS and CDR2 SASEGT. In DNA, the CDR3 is TGTGCCAGCAGCTGGGACCGGGACAGATCTTATAATTCACCCCTCCACTTT. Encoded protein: CASSWDRDRSYNSPLHF.

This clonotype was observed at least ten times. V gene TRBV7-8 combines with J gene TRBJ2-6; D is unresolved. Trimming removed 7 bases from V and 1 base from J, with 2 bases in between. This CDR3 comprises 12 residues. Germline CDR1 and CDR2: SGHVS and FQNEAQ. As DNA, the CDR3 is TGTGCCAGCACGTCTGGGGCCAACGTCCTGACTTTC. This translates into CASTSGANVLTF.

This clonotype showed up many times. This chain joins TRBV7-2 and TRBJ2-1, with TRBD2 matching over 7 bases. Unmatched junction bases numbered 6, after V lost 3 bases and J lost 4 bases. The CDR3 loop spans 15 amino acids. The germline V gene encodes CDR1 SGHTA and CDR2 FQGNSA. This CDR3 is CASSFGGDPYNEQFF. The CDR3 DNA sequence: TGTGCCAGCAGCTTTGGGGGGGACCCGTACAATGAGCAGTTCTTC.

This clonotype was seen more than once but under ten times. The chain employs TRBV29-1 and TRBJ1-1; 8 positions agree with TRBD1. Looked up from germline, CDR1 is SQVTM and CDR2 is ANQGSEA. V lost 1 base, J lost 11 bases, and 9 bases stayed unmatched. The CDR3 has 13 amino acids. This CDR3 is CSVEGPQGGQAFF. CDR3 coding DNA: TGCAGCGTTGAAGGTCCACAGGGGGGCCAGGCTTTCTTT.

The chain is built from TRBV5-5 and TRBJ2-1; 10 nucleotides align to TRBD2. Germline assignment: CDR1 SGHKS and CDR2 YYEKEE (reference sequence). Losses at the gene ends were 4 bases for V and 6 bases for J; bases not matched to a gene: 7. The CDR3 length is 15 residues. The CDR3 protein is CASSQILAGINEQFF. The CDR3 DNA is TGTGCCAGCAGCCAAATACTAGCGGGAATCAATGAGCAGTTCTTC.

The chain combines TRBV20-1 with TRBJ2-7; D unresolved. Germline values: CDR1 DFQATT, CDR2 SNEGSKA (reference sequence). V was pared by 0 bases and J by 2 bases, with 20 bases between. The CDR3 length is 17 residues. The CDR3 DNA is TGCAGTGCTAGAGATCAAGGGTTCTCCGGGTCCCCCTACGAGCAGTACTTC. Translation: CSARDQGFSGSPYEQYF.

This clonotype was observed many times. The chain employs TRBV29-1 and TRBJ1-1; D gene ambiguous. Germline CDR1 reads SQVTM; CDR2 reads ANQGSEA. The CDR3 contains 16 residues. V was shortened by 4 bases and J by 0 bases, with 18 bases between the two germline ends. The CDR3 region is CSVVESDPALNTEAFF. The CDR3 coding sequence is TGCAGCGTTGTGGAGTCCGACCCCGCCTTGAACACTGAAGCTTTCTTT. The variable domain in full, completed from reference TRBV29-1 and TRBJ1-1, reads SAVISQKPSRDICQRGTSLTIQCQVDSQVTMMFWYRQQPGQSLTLIATANQGSEATYESGFVIDKFPISRPNLTFSTLTVSNMSPEDSSIYLCSVVESDPALNTEAFFGQGTRLTVV.

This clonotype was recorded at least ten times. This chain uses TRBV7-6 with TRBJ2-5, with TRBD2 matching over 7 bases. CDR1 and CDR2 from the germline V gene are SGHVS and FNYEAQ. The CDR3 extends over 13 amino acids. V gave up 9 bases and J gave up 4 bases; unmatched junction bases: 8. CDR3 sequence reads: CASNLGLGETQYF. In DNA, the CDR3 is TGTGCCAGTAACTTAGGACTAGGAGAGACCCAGTACTTC.

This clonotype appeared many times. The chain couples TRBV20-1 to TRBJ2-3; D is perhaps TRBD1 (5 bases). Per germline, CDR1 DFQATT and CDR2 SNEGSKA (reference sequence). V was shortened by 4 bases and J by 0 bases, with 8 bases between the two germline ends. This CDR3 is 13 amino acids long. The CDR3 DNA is TGCAGTGCTATCAGGGATAGCACAGATACGCAGTATTTT. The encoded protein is CSAIRDSTDTQYF.